Presented here are 14 T cell receptor beta chains from one specimen sequenced in a study of OX40 agonist ivuxolimab in advanced cancers. Using immunoSEQ multiplex PCR, the repertoire was profiled, and TCRdb retains in-frame clones only, with some absent. The table records approximately 49,000 clones, under 90% of them present only once. The sample consisted of CD4+ or CD8+ T cells sorted from blood, taken in a trial of the OX40 agonist ivuxolimab. These receptors all stem from an adult with an advanced solid tumor such as melanoma, head and neck, liver or kidney cancer.

This clone came up a few times. The J gene is TRBJ2-2, the V gene TRBV2, with TRBD1 matching 10 bases. V shed 6 bases, J shed 4 bases, and the junction held 5 bases outside the gene matches. The CDR3 runs to 15 residues. The germline V gene has CDR1 SNHLY and CDR2 FYNNEI. The CDR3 spells CASSWRTGGTGELFF. CDR3 nucleotides: TGTGCCAGCAGCTGGCGGACAGGGGGCACCGGGGAGCTGTTTTTT.

This chain connects TRBV10-3 to TRBJ2-7; weak D call: TRBD2 (6 bases). Trimming shortened V by 0 bases and J by 3 bases, and 12 bases separated the two germline ends. The CDR3 is made up of 15 amino acids. The V gene's germline CDR1 is ENHRY and CDR2 SYGVKD. The CDR3 DNA is TGTGCCATCAGTGAGTCACAAGCGGGCTACTACGAGCAGTACTTC. Its protein product is CAISESQAGYYEQYF.

The CDR3 reads CATGGTYDSNQPQHF. The CDR3 DNA reads as TGTGCCACGGGAGGGACATACGATAGCAATCAGCCCCAGCATTTT. The chain couples TRBV28 to TRBJ1-5; D possibly corresponds to TRBD1 (6 bases). CDR1 and CDR2 from the germline V gene are MDHEN and SYDVKM. The V gene lost 10 bases and the J gene lost 0 bases, with 16 bases spanning the gap. The CDR3 has 15 residues.

The table lists this clone with a few counts. The chain has TRBV5-1 and TRBJ1-1; 7 bases align to TRBD1. Germline V gene data show CDR1 as SGHRS and CDR2 as YFSETQ. V shed 1 base and J 4 bases; nucleotides not matched to a gene: 7. The CDR3 contains 15 residues. CDR3 residues: CASSLTRGQGTEAFF. In DNA form, the CDR3 reads TGCGCCAGCAGCTTGACGAGGGGGCAAGGCACTGAAGCTTTCTTT. Variable domain in full (rest from reference TRBV5-1 and TRBJ1-1): KAGVTQTPRYLIKTRGQQVTLSCSPISGHRSVSWYQQTPGQGLQFLFEYFSETQRNKGNFPGRFSGRQFSNSRSEMNVSTLELGDSALYLCASSLTRGQGTEAFFGQGTRLTVV.

This clone was detected once. The chain recombines TRBV27 with TRBJ1-4; the D is unclear. This CDR3 comprises 13 residues. The ends were cut back, 6 bases at V and 8 bases at J, with 13 bases in the middle. Germline V gene lookup returns CDR1 MNHEY and CDR2 SMNVEV (reference sequence). Written as DNA, the CDR3 is TGTGCCAGCAGCCAAGGTTGGGGAGAAAAACTGTTTTTT. It yields the protein CASSQGWGEKLFF.

The chain carries TRBV19 and TRBJ2-2, with a possible D match to TRBD1 (6 bases). Per the germline V gene, CDR1 is LNHDA and CDR2 is SQIVND (reference sequence). Deletions cut 3 bases from V and 4 bases from J, with 9 bases between. The CDR3 is 14 amino acids. In nucleotides, the CDR3 is TGTGCCAGTAGTATGGGGACATTCACCGGGGAGCTGTTTTTT. Protein sequence: CASSMGTFTGELFF.

The chain combines TRBV27 with TRBJ2-3; D unclear. Trimming removed 6 bases at V and 2 bases at J, with 6 bases between. The CDR3 has 12 amino acids. Germline CDR1 reads MNHEY; CDR2 reads SMNVEV (reference sequence). CDR3 nucleotide sequence: TGTGCCAGCAGCCCCTCCACAGATACGCAGTATTTT. Its translation is CASSPSTDTQYF.

This clone was found once. The chain carries TRBV6-6 and TRBJ2-4; 7 bases are a match to TRBD1. With 0 bases clipped from V and 1 base from J, the junction kept 3 bases outside the gene matches. The CDR3 runs 16 residues. Germline CDR1 MNHNY, CDR2 SVGAGI (reference sequence). The CDR3 loop reads CASSYSKGGAKNIQYF. CDR3 coding DNA: TGTGCCAGCAGTTACTCGAAAGGGGGCGCCAAAAACATTCAGTACTTC.

V is TRBV6-5 and J is TRBJ1-5; TRBD1 is a possible D gene (6 bases). Germline CDR1 reads MNHEY; CDR2 reads SVGAGI. This CDR3 has 14 residues. V lost 2 bases and J lost 4, with 9 bases in between. CDR3 DNA: TGTGCCAGCAGTTACGGGCAGGGGAATCAGCCCCAGCATTTT. Translation gives CASSYGQGNQPQHF.

This clone was detected only once. V is TRBV6-1 and J is TRBJ2-7; TRBD2 agrees at 7 bases. CDR1 is MNHNS and CDR2 is SASEGT in the germline V gene. The CDR3 is made up of 15 amino acids. J was trimmed by 7 bases and V by 9 bases; bases with no gene match: 18. DNA of the CDR3: TGTGCCAGTCGAAGGGACTACCTCTCGGTTGAAGAGCAGTACGTC. Residues: CASRRDYLSVEEQYV.

This clone was seen a single time. The J gene is TRBJ2-1, the V gene TRBV27; D gene ambiguous. The ends were cut back, 2 bases at V and 0 bases at J, with 8 bases in the middle. The length of the CDR3 is 15 residues. Germline V gives CDR1 MNHEY, CDR2 SMNVEV (reference sequence). The CDR3 here is CASSLGPVSYNEQFF. DNA of the CDR3: TGTGCCAGCAGTTTAGGCCCAGTCTCCTACAATGAGCAGTTCTTC.

The chain employs TRBV5-4 and TRBJ1-1; the D is unclear. Germline V gene sequence: CDR1 SGHNT, CDR2 YYREEE (reference sequence). V lost 0 bases to trimming and J lost 2 bases, with 8 bases between them. The CDR3 runs to 14 residues. The CDR3 is CASSLVPANTEAFF. Here the CDR3 DNA reads TGTGCCAGCAGCTTGGTCCCCGCCAACACTGAAGCTTTCTTT.

In its sample, this clone was seen many times. The J gene is TRBJ1-5, the V gene TRBV27, with D possibly being TRBD1 (6 bases). Trimming took off 2 bases at V and 1 base at J, with 6 bases between the two ends. Germline V gives CDR1 MNHEY, CDR2 SMNVEV (reference sequence). The CDR3 consists of 14 residues. CDR3 bases: TGTGCCAGCAGTTTAAGGGGGAGCAATCAGCCCCAGCATTTT. Its translation: CASSLRGSNQPQHF.

This clone has just one count. In DNA, the CDR3 is TGTGCCAGCAGCTTAACAGGGGCCGCCTATAATTCACCCCTCCACTTT. Translation gives CASSLTGAAYNSPLHF. The chain uses TRBV7-9 and TRBJ1-6, with 7 bases aligning to TRBD1. The trim removed 2 bases at V and 2 bases at J, leaving 3 bases unmatched. Per the germline V gene, CDR1 is SEHNR and CDR2 is FQNEAQ (reference sequence). The CDR3 has 16 amino acids.